This T cell receptor beta chain was documented in a study of response to subunit inactivated influenza vaccine. TCRdb fed the RT-PCR reads into MiXCR, producing one record per CDR3 protein. Found here are over 400,000 distinct CDR3 sequences, about an eighth of them singletons; the top ten hold around 13%. Germline V CDR1 and CDR2: LGHDT, YNNKEL (reference sequence). CDR3 length equals 15 residues. Trimming removed 0 bases from V and 3 bases from J, with 9 bases in between. Note on this clonotype: Its target is unknown.

The study, taken as a whole, reports: Few additional T cells are recruited per seasonal influenza vaccination, authors suggested.

The sequencing here drew on PBMCs from blood, taken more than 35 days after vaccination. This TCR came from a man in his fifties who received an inactivated influenza vaccine. V usage is TRBV3-1 and J usage is TRBJ2-1; possibly TRBD1 for D (5 bases). CDR3 sequence (DNA): TGTGCCAGCAGCCAAGAACCAGGGTACTACAATGAGCAGTTCTTC. Translation gives CASSQEPGYYNEQFF.